This passage covers 21 T cell receptor beta chains from one sample sequenced in a study of blood T cell repertoires in COVID-19. Using immunoSEQ multiplex PCR, the repertoire was profiled, and TCRdb retains in-frame clones only, with some absent. The table records 150,000 or so clones, about 79% of them present only once. The material sequenced was peripheral blood. The receptors stem from an elderly woman with acute or convalescent COVID-19.

The V call is TRBV7-2, the J call TRBJ1-2, with 8 bases lining up with TRBD1. This CDR3 has 15 residues. V was pared by 3 bases and J by 4 bases, with 7 bases of the junction left unmatched. Germline lookup yields CDR1 SGHTA and CDR2 FQGNSA. The CDR3 here is CASSFPRDRSYGYTF. Here the CDR3 DNA reads TGTGCCAGCAGCTTCCCCCGGGACAGGAGCTATGGCTACACCTTC.

The chain uses TRBV12-5 and TRBJ1-1; D perhaps matches TRBD1 (5 bases). The CDR3 covers 15 residues. V was pared by 7 bases and J by 4 bases, with 19 bases between. Germline CDR1 LGHNT, CDR2 FRNRAP. The CDR3: CASAPGGGTGTEAFF. The CDR3 DNA reads TGTGCTAGTGCCCCGGGGGGTGGTACAGGCACTGAAGCTTTCTTT.

V usage is TRBV3-1 (or the pseudogene TRBV3-2) and J usage is TRBJ1-4; 10 positions agree with TRBD1. Per germline, CDR1 LGHDT and CDR2 YNNKEL (reference sequence). There are 16 residues in the CDR3. The J segment lost 8 bases and the V segment lost 4 bases, leaving 10 bases of the junction unmatched. CDR3 DNA: TGTGCCAGCAGCCCCCGTTGGGACAGGGGAGGGGAAAAACTGTTTTTT. Protein: CASSPRWDRGGEKLFF.

The chain links TRBV5-1 to TRBJ1-3, with D possibly TRBD1 on 6 matching bases. The CDR3 loop spans 14 amino acids. V lost 0 bases, J lost 7 bases, and 11 bases lay in between. CDR1 is SGHRS, CDR2 YFSETQ, per germline. The CDR3 spells CASSLGQVRNTIYF. The CDR3 DNA is TGCGCCAGCAGCTTGGGACAGGTCAGGAACACCATATATTTT.

This chain joins TRBV2 and TRBJ1-1; TRBD1 matches at 7 bases. The J segment lost 4 bases and the V segment lost 6 bases, leaving 5 bases of the junction unmatched. The CDR3 has 13 amino acids. The germline CDR1 and CDR2 sequences are SNHLY and FYNNEI. The CDR3, as DNA: TGTGCCAGCAGGGATGACAGGGTCACTGAAGCTTTCTTT. It codes for CASRDDRVTEAFF.

This chain links TRBV6-4 with TRBJ1-5, with a possible D match to TRBD1 (6 bases). CDR1 is MRHNA, CDR2 SNTAGT, per germline. The CDR3 is 19 amino acids. V was pared by 8 bases and J by 4 bases, with 30 bases between. The CDR3 sequence is CASGRQVPNVVLVNQPQHF. Written as DNA, the CDR3 is TGTGCCAGCGGCCGACAGGTACCAAACGTTGTATTAGTGAATCAGCCCCAGCATTTT.

The chain carries TRBV27 and TRBJ2-7, with 9 bases that match TRBD1. Per the germline V gene, CDR1 is MNHEY and CDR2 is SMNVEV (reference sequence). This CDR3 comprises 14 residues. The V and J ends lost 6 bases and 6 bases, in that order; junction bases with no gene match: 9. This CDR3 reads CASSMGQGLREQYF. As DNA, the CDR3 is TGTGCCAGCAGCATGGGACAGGGACTTCGCGAGCAGTACTTC.

The chain carries TRBV7-8 and TRBJ2-1; the D is unclear. Trimming cost V 5 bases and J 5 bases, with 7 bases left between them. The germline CDR1 and CDR2 sequences are SGHVS and FQNEAQ. The length of the CDR3 is 12 residues. This chain's CDR3 is CASSPRNNEQFF. DNA for the CDR3: TGTGCCAGCAGCCCCCGTAACAATGAGCAGTTCTTC.

The table lists this clone with a few counts. The sample has other DNA sequences that encode this CDR3 too. This chain links TRBV10-3 with TRBJ1-2, with 8 bases aligning to TRBD1. V was pared by 6 bases and J by 2 bases, with 5 bases of the junction left unmatched. The CDR3 sequence is 14 residues long. Germline assignment: CDR1 ENHRY and CDR2 SYGVKD. This CDR3 reads CAIRGGQGNYGYTF. As DNA, the CDR3 is TGTGCCATCAGGGGTGGACAGGGCAACTATGGCTACACCTTC.

The chain has TRBV6-2 or TRBV6-3 and TRBJ1-2; weak D call: TRBD1 (6 bases). The germline CDR1 and CDR2 sequences are MNHEY and SVGEGT. Trimming left V 4 bases short and J 0 bases short, with 9 bases between. This CDR3 has 14 residues. CDR3 amino acids: CASSWTASNYGYTF. In nucleotides, the CDR3 is TGTGCCAGCAGTTGGACAGCTTCTAACTATGGCTACACCTTC.

This clone came up once. The chain uses TRBV18 and TRBJ2-7; the match to TRBD1 covers 7 bases. This CDR3 has 15 residues. Germline V CDR1 and CDR2: KGHSH, LQKENI. V gave up 2 bases and J gave up 0 bases; unmatched junction bases: 4. The CDR3 DNA reads TGTGCCAGCTCACCAGCGACAGGGATCTCCTACGAGCAGTACTTC. Translating gives CASSPATGISYEQYF.

The chain has TRBV9 and TRBJ2-3; the match to TRBD2 covers 7 bases. With V trimmed by 3 bases and J by 5 bases, 12 bases remained unmatched. Germline CDR1 and CDR2: SGDLS and YYNGEE. The CDR3 is made up of 16 amino acids. Written as DNA, the CDR3 is TGTGCCAGCAGCGCGGGTCTAGCGGCTCGCTTAGATACGCAGTATTTT. Translation: CASSAGLAARLDTQYF.

V usage is TRBV9 and J usage is TRBJ1-2, with no clear D. Germline loops: CDR1 SGDLS, CDR2 YYNGEE. Between the trimmed V and J ends, which lost 4 bases and 6 bases, there was a span of 13 bases. CDR3 length equals 13 residues. CDR3: CASSSMAGNGYTF. CDR3 bases: TGTGCCAGCAGCAGTATGGCGGGGAATGGCTACACCTTC.

V usage is TRBV20-1 and J usage is TRBJ1-4; D gene ambiguous. The CDR3 runs 14 residues. V shed 3 bases and J shed 7 bases, with 15 bases lying between them. Germline V gives CDR1 DFQATT, CDR2 SNEGSKA (reference sequence). The CDR3 loop is CSASLGSSGEKLFF. CDR3 sequence (DNA): TGCAGTGCTAGTCTTGGGTCTAGTGGTGAAAAACTGTTTTTT.

The chain joins TRBV5-1 to TRBJ1-2; D is perhaps TRBD1 (6 bases). Germline V gene sequence: CDR1 SGHRS, CDR2 YFSETQ. The V end lost 4 bases, the J end lost 2 bases, and 9 bases lay between the germline ends. This CDR3 has 13 residues. CDR3 nucleotides: TGCGCCAGCAGCCCAGGACAGAACTATGGCTACACCTTC. Protein: CASSPGQNYGYTF.

This chain links TRBV9 with TRBJ1-1, with D maybe TRBD1 (5 bases). CDR1 is SGDLS, CDR2 YYNGEE, per germline. This CDR3 has 15 amino acids. V dropped 3 bases and J dropped 0 bases, with 12 bases sitting between them. CDR3 sequence reads: CASSETSGLNTEAFF. The CDR3 DNA reads TGTGCCAGCAGCGAGACATCAGGGCTGAACACTGAAGCTTTCTTT.

This clone was observed a single time. J is TRBJ2-2 and V is TRBV11-2; 7 bases are a match to TRBD1. The ends lost 4 bases at V and 1 base at J; junction bases unmatched: 3. CDR1 SGHAT and CDR2 FQNNGV come from the germline V gene. CDR3 length: 15 amino acids. CDR3 bases: TGTGCCAGCAGCTCCTGGACAGGGAACACCGGGGAGCTGTTTTTT. The encoded protein is CASSSWTGNTGELFF.

This clone appeared a single time. The rearrangement links TRBV5-4 to TRBJ2-7, with D hard to call. Per germline, CDR1 SGHNT and CDR2 YYREEE (reference sequence). This CDR3 comprises 13 residues. Trimming took 6 bases from V and 3 from J, leaving 13 bases between them. The CDR3 DNA is TGTGCCAGCACCGTGGCAGGTAACTACGAGCAGTACTTC. It is translated as CASTVAGNYEQYF.

The chain couples TRBV4-1 to TRBJ2-1, with D tentatively TRBD1 (5 bases). Germline CDR1 and CDR2: MGHRA and YSYEKL. Trimming left V 4 bases short and J 2 bases short, with 12 bases between. This CDR3 has 15 amino acids. The CDR3 region is CASSPQGQAYNEQFF. In DNA form, the CDR3 reads TGCGCCAGCAGCCCTCAGGGTCAAGCCTACAATGAGCAGTTCTTC.

This clone was recorded a few times. J is TRBJ1-1 and V is TRBV30; D possibly corresponds to TRBD1 (5 bases). The CDR3 extends over 12 amino acids. Germline V gene sequence: CDR1 GTSNPN, CDR2 SVGIG (reference sequence). Deletions cut 3 bases from V and 8 bases from J, with 13 bases between. CDR3 amino acids: CAWSPGGEEAFF. The CDR3 DNA is TGTGCCTGGAGCCCGGGGGGGGAGGAAGCTTTCTTT.

The gene calls are TRBV5-4 and TRBJ1-2; 9 bases match TRBD1. Per germline, CDR1 SGHNT and CDR2 YYREEE (reference sequence). This CDR3 is built from 16 residues. V trimming: 0 bases; J trimming: 8 bases; junction bases outside the gene matches: 11. CDR3 nucleotide sequence: TGTGCCAGCAGCTTGGGGGGACAGGGATTTTTGAGGGGCTACACCTTC. As protein: CASSLGGQGFLRGYTF.